The clone carrying this TCR beta chain was recorded once. Its antigen remains unknown. This sample is part of a study of T cell responses to AZD1222 COVID-19 vaccine. Overall study results and limits: Nearly half of spike-specific TCRs reportedly target variant regions that are unmutated in the B.1.351 and B.1.1.7 variants.

TCRdb's table, derived via immunoSEQ multiplex PCR, lists solely in-frame clones and lacks some. The table records 150,000 to 200,000 clones, roughly nine tenths of them present only once. In germline, CDR1 is SGHRS, CDR2 YFSETQ. V lost 0 bases and J 1 base, leaving 13 bases between the germline ends. The CDR3 totals 16 residues. V and J are TRBV5-1 and TRBJ1-2; no firm D call. Sequenced material: peripheral blood, taken 28 days after the second AZD1222 dose. The TCR originated in an adult who received the AZD1222 COVID-19 vaccine. DNA of the CDR3: TGCGCCAGCAGCTTGGAGCCGTTCGGGGTTAACTATGGCTACACCTTC. Amino acid sequence: CASSLEPFGVNYGYTF.